These T cell receptor beta chains were read from a single sample in a study of T cells expressing NK-cell markers. TCRdb re-called the 5' RACE reads and shows each CDR3 protein once, DNA omitted. This sample lists some 340,000 distinct CDR3 sequences; its ten largest clones have roughly 5.2%. Sample: blood T cells: a sorted CD56 or NKG2C T cell subset, CD4+ or CD8+ T cells, or bulk PBMC T cells (not recorded which). The receptor set was obtained from a man aged 18-70 years in good health. The CDR3 runs from the conserved cysteine through the conserved F or W.

v_call	j_call	cdr3_aa
TRBV6-1	TRBJ1-4	CASSRDPATNEKLFF
TRBV24-1	TRBJ2-7	CATTAGTDSYEQYF
TRBV19	TRBJ1-5	CASVGTFDQPQHF
TRBV7-2	TRBJ2-1	CASSRGGASYNEQFF
TRBV29-1	TRBJ2-2	CSVKTGTGGAGNTGELFF
TRBV6-1	TRBJ2-5	CASSPLTRQQETQYF
TRBV9	TRBJ2-7	CASSVSVLSYEQYF
TRBV6-5	TRBJ1-1	CASSYEFLGGRLNTEAFF
TRBV12-2	TRBJ2-1	CASRLAGRRILNEQFF
TRBV7-8	TRBJ2-5	CASSLGRSGAQETQYF
TRBV7-9	TRBJ2-3	CASSFGGTKDTQYF